These T cell receptor beta chains were read from a single sample in a study of T cell responses to AZD1222 COVID-19 vaccine. The data were produced by immunoSEQ multiplex PCR, yet TCRdb's version contains in-frame clones alone and is incomplete. The profile shows approximately 140,000 clones, more than 80% of them singletons. Specimen: peripheral blood, collected 28 days after the second AZD1222 dose. These receptors came from an adult who received the AZD1222 COVID-19 vaccine. Each CDR3 is given with its conserved first and last residue. The D gene is left open where the match is weak. A row's size may be missing; if present it is once, few, many or a size class.

>NA|TRBV5-1|TRBJ1-2|NA
CASSANVRGAGYGYTF
TGCGCCAGCAGCGCCAACGTACGAGGGGCCGGCTATGGCTACACCTTC
>NA|TRBV24-1|TRBJ1-1|TRBD1
CATSVRRTGTFEAFF
TGTGCCACCAGTGTTAGAAGGACAGGGACTTTTGAAGCTTTCTTT
>once|TRBV3-1/TRBV3-2|TRBJ2-5|NA
CASSQQYQETQYF
TGTGCCAGCAGCCAACAGTACCAAGAGACCCAGTACTTC
>NA|TRBV6-5|TRBJ2-7|NA
CASRAPGLVYEQYF
TGTGCCAGCCGCGCCCCGGGACTCGTATACGAGCAGTACTTC
>NA|TRBV30|TRBJ2-7|NA
CAWSVSLGPYEQYF
TGTGCCTGGAGTGTATCTCTTGGACCCTACGAGCAGTACTTC
>NA|TRBV2|TRBJ1-1|NA
CASSVWQKNAEAFF
TGTGCCAGCAGTGTGTGGCAGAAAAACGCTGAAGCTTTCTTT
>NA|TRBV6-5|TRBJ1-2|TRBD1
CASRQGARGYTF
TGTGCCAGCAGACAGGGGGCGCGAGGCTACACCTTC
>once|TRBV29-1|TRBJ1-2|TRBD1
CSVEGGQGWSGYTF
TGCAGCGTTGAAGGTGGACAGGGGTGGAGTGGCTACACCTTC
>once|TRBV30|TRBJ2-2|NA
CAWSVESRITGELFF
TGTGCCTGGAGTGTAGAGTCAAGAATTACCGGGGAGCTGTTTTTT
>NA|TRBV30|TRBJ1-1|NA
CAWTAGHPNTEAFF
TGTGCCTGGACCGCCGGACACCCGAACACTGAAGCTTTCTTT
>NA|TRBV19|TRBJ1-1|NA
CASIQGHGGTEAFF
TGTGCCAGTATCCAGGGGCACGGGGGCACTGAAGCTTTCTTT
>few|TRBV6-5|TRBJ2-7|NA
CASSQSYEQYF
TGTGCCAGCAGTCAAAGCTACGAGCAGTACTTC
>NA|TRBV10-2|TRBJ1-1|TRBD1
CASSINRGTNTEAFF
TGCGCCAGCAGTATAAACAGGGGAACAAACACTGAAGCTTTCTTT
>NA|TRBV5-1|TRBJ2-7|TRBD2
CASSSSGSSYEQYF
TGCGCCAGCAGCTCTAGCGGGAGCTCCTACGAGCAGTACTTC
>NA|TRBV6-5|TRBJ2-7|TRBD2
CASSSHPSGTEQYF
TGTGCCAGCAGTTCCCACCCTAGCGGTACCGAGCAGTACTTC
>NA|TRBV6-5|TRBJ2-2|NA
CASSSGLYTGELFF
TGTGCCAGCAGTTCCGGACTCTACACCGGGGAGCTGTTTTTT
>few|TRBV7-9|TRBJ2-7|NA
CASSPPRGPYEQYF
TGTGCCAGCAGCCCTCCCCGGGGCCCGTACGAGCAGTACTTC
>NA|TRBV6-1|TRBJ2-7|NA
CASSDGLPSYEQYF
TGTGCCAGCAGTGACGGACTACCCTCCTACGAGCAGTACTTC
>once|TRBV7-9|TRBJ2-7|TRBD2
CASSFGREGRNEQYF
TGTGCCAGCAGCTTTGGGAGGGAGGGCAGGAACGAGCAGTACTTC
>NA|TRBV28|TRBJ2-7|NA
CASSLLSGPYEQYF
TGTGCCAGCAGTTTATTATCAGGGCCCTACGAGCAGTACTTC
>NA|TRBV19|TRBJ1-2|NA
CASSISENYGYTF
TGTGCCAGTAGTATATCGGAAAACTATGGCTACACCTTC
>NA|TRBV27|TRBJ2-1|TRBD2
CASSPWAGAYNEQFF
TGTGCCAGCAGTCCCTGGGCGGGAGCCTACAATGAGCAGTTCTTC